The source of this T cell receptor beta chain is a study of blood T cell repertoires in COVID-19. In the authors' workflow: Amplification with reference gene primers provided the estimates of nucleated cell counts. Libraries were prepared by immunoSEQ multiplex PCR; TCRdb keeps only in-frame clonotypes and omits some of them. Clonal size and the V and J genes are those of that table, whereas D and trimming came from the DNA. This table has around 300,000 clones, 87% appearing once. The TCR comes from a woman in her thirties or forties who had recovered from COVID-19. Sequencing used PBMCs or T cells enriched from blood (not recorded which).

For the CDR3, the DNA is TGTGCCAGCAGGGGGACTACCCGACGCGGAAAACACTACAATGAGCAGTTCTTC. Translating it yields CASRGTTRRGKHYNEQFF. The chain employs TRBV28 and TRBJ2-1, with TRBD2 matching 7 bases. This CDR3 is built from 18 residues. In germline, CDR1 is MDHEN, CDR2 SYDVKM. The ends lost 6 bases at V and 3 bases at J; junction bases unmatched: 17.